Described below is a single T cell receptor (beta chain) sequence and its context. V lost 0 bases and J 2 bases, leaving 11 bases between the germline ends. The CDR3 totals 16 residues. In germline, CDR1 is DFQATT, CDR2 SNEGSKA (reference sequence). This sample stems from a study of CD8+CD57+ T cells in acquired aplastic anemia. Study-wide background: Mean read depth for CD4+ cells from healthy donors was around 9.9 million.

Genomic DNA constituted the template upon which TCR beta VDJ and CDR3 profiling was performed. Each CDR3 protein is one row after TCRdb ran MiXCR on the reads. Altogether some 410,000 distinct CDR3 sequences are present, 55% to 75% being singletons, with the ten largest covering 3% to 4.5%. This clonotype was obtained from a human donor in good health, serving as a control. The chain couples TRBV20-1 to TRBJ1-6; D may be TRBD1 (6 bases). Sequencing used sorted CD4+, CD8+, or CD8+CD57+ T cells (not recorded which) from PBMCs. The CDR3 protein is CSARDPQGPYNSPLHF. Written as DNA, the CDR3 is TGCAGTGCTAGAGACCCACAGGGCCCCTATAATTCACCCCTCCACTTT.